The next 10 T cell receptor beta chains were all read from a single sample in a study of Graves' ophthalmopathy and Graves' hyperthyroidism. For repertoire sequencing, the TCR beta CDR3 regions were amplified from RNA transcripts. Second-round multiplex PCR followed a first-round RT-PCR using HTBI primers. In TCRdb, the multiplex PCR reads were re-called with MiXCR into one record per CDR3 protein. The sample lists roughly 700,000 distinct CDR3 sequences, 40% occurring once. The sample consisted of peripheral blood. The receptor set was obtained from an adult man with Graves' ophthalmopathy.

The rearrangement links TRBV29-1 to TRBJ1-1; D is possibly TRBD1 (5 bases). Germline V CDR1 and CDR2: SQVTM, ANQGSEA. This CDR3 is built from 14 residues. The chain's CDR3 is CSYSRETADTEAFF. CDR3 sequence (DNA): TGCAGTTACTCGAGGGAGACAGCCGACACTGAAGCTTTCTTT.

The CDR3 bases are TGTGCCCGGACTCGACTGGGGGGGGACTATGGCTACACCTTC. This sequence encodes CARTRLGGDYGYTF. The chain combines TRBV30 with TRBJ1-2, with D perhaps matching TRBD1 (5 bases). The germline V gene encodes CDR1 GTSNPN and CDR2 SVGIG (reference sequence). V lost 8 bases, J lost 3 bases, and 19 bases lay in between. CDR3 length: 14 amino acids.

V is TRBV25-1 and J is TRBJ1-6; the match to TRBD1 covers 7 bases. CDR1 is MGHDK and CDR2 is SYGVNS in the germline V gene. The junction had 5 bases not matched to a gene; V was cut back by 3 bases and J by 9 bases. The CDR3 totals 14 residues. The CDR3 region has the DNA TGTGCCAGCAGTGACGGACAGGCCCGTTCACCCCTCCACTTT. Protein sequence: CASSDGQARSPLHF.

Comments on this clonotype: A single base separates this from a much larger clone, so it may be a read error. The chain carries TRBV29-1 and TRBJ2-7; D gene ambiguous. This CDR3 is built from 11 residues. The germline V gene encodes CDR1 SQVTM and CDR2 ANQGSEA. V was clipped by 5 bases and J by 6 bases, with 11 bases between them. The CDR3 DNA sequence: TGCAGCGTTTGGAAGGCTTCCGAGCAGTACTTC. Translating gives CSVWKASEQYF.

The genes are TRBV7-2 and TRBJ2-3; 9 nucleotides align to TRBD1. The CDR3 has 15 amino acids. V lost 4 bases and J lost 4; bases outside the gene matches: 6. CDR1 and CDR2 from the germline V gene are SGHTA and FQGNSA. The CDR3 spells CASSSPGQGSDTQYF. Here the CDR3 DNA reads TGTGCCAGCAGCTCCCCGGGACAGGGTTCAGATACGCAGTATTTT.

The chain combines TRBV2 with TRBJ2-5; tentatively, D is TRBD2 (6 bases). The CDR3 is 14 amino acids. Germline values: CDR1 SNHLY, CDR2 FYNNEI. Trimming shortened V by 5 bases and J by 4 bases, and 14 bases separated the two germline ends. The CDR3 DNA is TGTGCCAGCAGTCCCGGACTATTGGGAGAGACCCAGTACTTC. This encodes CASSPGLLGETQYF.

The chain links TRBV11-2 to TRBJ1-6; D remains unclear. The CDR3 consists of 16 residues. Trimming stripped 1 base from V and 8 bases from J, with 15 bases between. Germline V gene lookup returns CDR1 SGHAT and CDR2 FQNNGV. The CDR3 region is CASSLVVEAPYSPLHF. The CDR3 DNA reads TGTGCCAGCAGCTTAGTCGTAGAGGCACCGTATTCACCCCTCCACTTT. The variable domain in full, with the rest retrieved from reference TRBV11-2 and TRBJ1-6, is EAGVAQSPRYKIIEKRQSVAFWCNPISGHATLYWYQQILGQGPKLLIQFQNNGVVDDSQLPKDRFSAERLKGVDSTLKIQPAKLEDSAVYLCASSLVVEAPYSPLHFGNGTRLTVT.

This sequence joins TRBV7-6 and TRBJ2-5; D gene ambiguous. Trimming shortened V by 5 bases and J by 2 bases, and 15 bases separated the two germline ends. This CDR3 region has 15 residues. Looked up from germline, CDR1 is SGHVS and CDR2 is FNYEAQ. CDR3 in DNA: TGTGCCAGCAGCCAAGTTGCGGCACCTCAAGAGACCCAGTACTTC. It codes for CASSQVAAPQETQYF.

Turning to this clonotype: The CDR3 does not end in the conserved phenylalanine or tryptophan, so this is likely a read error. The V gene is TRBV7-2, the J gene TRBJ2-5; 11 positions match TRBD2. The length of the CDR3 is 14 residues. CDR1 and CDR2 from the germline V gene are SGHTA and FQGNSA. Losses at the gene ends were 5 bases for V and 5 bases for J; bases not matched to a gene: 4. CDR3: CASSRSGGGETQYV. CDR3 DNA: TGTGCCAGCAGCCGTAGCGGGGGGGGGGAGACCCAGTACGTC.

This clonotype was detected once. The junction departs from the called germline gene at one end, perhaps through a read error. The V and J genes are TRBV24-1 and TRBJ1-5; possible D gene TRBD1, 5 bases. Per the germline V gene, CDR1 is KGHDR and CDR2 is SFDVKD. The CDR3 loop spans 14 amino acids. CDR3 in DNA: TGTGCCAGCAGTTTCAGGGATCGTGCTTACCCCCAGCATTTT. Its translation: CASSFRDRAYPQHF.